The present TCR beta chain was sequenced within a study of T cell responses to AZD1222 COVID-19 vaccine. The study, taken as a whole, reports: Donors were largely white British and mainly female; clonal diversity was possibly underestimated.

This CDR3 is 13 amino acids long. The germline V gene has CDR1 SGHVS and CDR2 FNYEAQ. The V and J ends lost 4 bases and 9 bases respectively, with 10 bases between them. Profiled with immunoSEQ multiplex PCR; TCRdb holds only in-frame clones, not every one. Of 110,000 to 150,000 clones in the sample, roughly 91% were seen once. Worth noting for this clone: Its target is not known.

The chain couples TRBV7-6 to TRBJ1-6; no clear D gene. This clonotype originated in an adult in good health. The sample in question was peripheral blood, obtained on day 0 of AZD1222 vaccination. The CDR3 loop is CASSSLGPSPLHF. CDR3 DNA: TGTGCCAGCAGCTCCCTTGGACCTTCACCCCTCCACTTT.